The entry that follows covers one TCR beta chain sequence. Antigen: not known. TCRdb re-derived calls from the reads in MiXCR, one entry per CDR3 protein. The sample shows approximately 120,000 distinct CDR3 sequences, roughly a third of them seen only once. The record originates from a study of T cell repertoires in cytomegalovirus infection. General study results and limits: The cumulative frequency of public TCR beta families identified carriers of CMV plus the relevant HLA. The ex vivo response was dominated by HLA-C-restricted CMV-specific TCR beta clonotypes.

V gave up 7 bases and J gave up 3 bases, with 16 bases separating them. CDR1 MNHNS and CDR2 SASEGT come from the germline V gene. This CDR3 region has 15 residues. This clonotype was obtained from a human donor in good health (CMV status not recorded). Some clones in this sample may be carry-over from other donors' samples. The V gene is TRBV6-1, the J gene TRBJ2-4; weak D call: TRBD2 (6 bases). The material was CD8+ T cells from cultured PBMCs, obtained from culture after CMV antigen stimulation. The CDR3 is CASTSSGTFKNIQYF. The DNA of the CDR3 is TGTGCCAGCACTTCTTCCGGGACTTTCAAAAACATTCAGTACTTC.